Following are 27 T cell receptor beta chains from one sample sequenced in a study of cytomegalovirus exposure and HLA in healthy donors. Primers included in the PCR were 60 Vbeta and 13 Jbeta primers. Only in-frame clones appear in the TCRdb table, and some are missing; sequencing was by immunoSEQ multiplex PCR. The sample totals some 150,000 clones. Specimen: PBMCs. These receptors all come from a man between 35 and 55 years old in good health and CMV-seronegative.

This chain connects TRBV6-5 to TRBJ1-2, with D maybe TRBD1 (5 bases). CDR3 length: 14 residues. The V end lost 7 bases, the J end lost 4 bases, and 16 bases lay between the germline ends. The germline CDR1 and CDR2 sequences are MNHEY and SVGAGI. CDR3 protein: CASNYAGYSYGYTF. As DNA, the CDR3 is TGTGCCAGCAACTATGCAGGGTACTCCTATGGCTACACCTTC.

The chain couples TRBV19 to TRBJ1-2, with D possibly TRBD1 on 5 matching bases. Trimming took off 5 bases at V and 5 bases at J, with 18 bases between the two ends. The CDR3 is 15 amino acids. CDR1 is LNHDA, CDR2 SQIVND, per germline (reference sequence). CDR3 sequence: CASSPQGAYYYGYTF. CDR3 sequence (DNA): TGTGCCAGTAGTCCCCAAGGGGCTTACTATTATGGCTACACCTTC.

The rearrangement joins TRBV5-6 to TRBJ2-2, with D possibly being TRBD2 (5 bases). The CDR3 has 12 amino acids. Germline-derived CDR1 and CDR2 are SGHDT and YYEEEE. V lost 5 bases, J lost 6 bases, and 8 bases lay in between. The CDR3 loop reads CASREEAGELFF. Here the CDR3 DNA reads TGTGCCAGCAGGGAGGAGGCCGGGGAGCTGTTTTTT.

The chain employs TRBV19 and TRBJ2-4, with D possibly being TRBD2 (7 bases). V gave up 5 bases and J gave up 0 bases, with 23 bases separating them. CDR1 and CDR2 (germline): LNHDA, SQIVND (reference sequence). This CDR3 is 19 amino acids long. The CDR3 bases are TGTGCCAGTAGTCTCTGGGGAGGGGGGACCCCTCTAGCCAAAAACATTCAGTACTTC. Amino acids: CASSLWGGGTPLAKNIQYF.

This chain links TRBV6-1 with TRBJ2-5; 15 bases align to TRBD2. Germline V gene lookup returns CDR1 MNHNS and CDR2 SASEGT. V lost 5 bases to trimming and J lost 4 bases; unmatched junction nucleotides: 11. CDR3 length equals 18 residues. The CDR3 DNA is TGTGCCAGCAGTAAAGGACTAGCGGGGGGGCAAATTAGAGAGACCCAGTACTTC. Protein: CASSKGLAGGQIRETQYF.

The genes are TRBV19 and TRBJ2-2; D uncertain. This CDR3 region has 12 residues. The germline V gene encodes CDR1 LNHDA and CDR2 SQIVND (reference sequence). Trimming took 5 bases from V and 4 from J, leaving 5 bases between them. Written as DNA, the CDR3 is TGTGCCAGTAGTTTACTCACCGGGGAGCTGTTTTTT. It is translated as CASSLLTGELFF.

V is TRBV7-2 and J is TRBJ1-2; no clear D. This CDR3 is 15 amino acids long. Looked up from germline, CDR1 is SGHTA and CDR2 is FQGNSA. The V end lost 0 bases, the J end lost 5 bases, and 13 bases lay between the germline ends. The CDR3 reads CASSLATGGVYGYTF. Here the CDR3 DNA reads TGTGCCAGCAGCTTAGCGACGGGCGGGGTGTATGGCTACACCTTC.

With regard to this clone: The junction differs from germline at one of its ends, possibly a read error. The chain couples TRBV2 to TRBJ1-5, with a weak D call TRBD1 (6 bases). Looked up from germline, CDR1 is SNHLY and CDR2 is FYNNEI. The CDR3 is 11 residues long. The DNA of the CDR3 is TGTGCCAGCAGTGCCGGACAGTCTACGAATTTT. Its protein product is CASSAGQSTNF.

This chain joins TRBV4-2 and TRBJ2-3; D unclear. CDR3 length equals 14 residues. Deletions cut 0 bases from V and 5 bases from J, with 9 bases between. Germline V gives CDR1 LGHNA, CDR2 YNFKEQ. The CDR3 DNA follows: TGTGCCAGCAGCCAAGACCCCGGTGGAGATACGCAGTATTTT. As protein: CASSQDPGGDTQYF.

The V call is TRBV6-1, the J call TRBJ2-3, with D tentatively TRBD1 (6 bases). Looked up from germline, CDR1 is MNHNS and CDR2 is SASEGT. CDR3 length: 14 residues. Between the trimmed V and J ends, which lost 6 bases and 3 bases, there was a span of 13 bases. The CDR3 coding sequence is TGTGCCAGCAGGAGACAGGCGCTTACAGATACGCAGTATTTT. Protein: CASRRQALTDTQYF.

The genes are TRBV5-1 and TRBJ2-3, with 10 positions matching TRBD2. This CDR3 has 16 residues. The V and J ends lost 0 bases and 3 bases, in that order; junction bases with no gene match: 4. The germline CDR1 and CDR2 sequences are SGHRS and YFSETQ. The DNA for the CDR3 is TGCGCCAGCAGCTTGGGCCCGGGACTAGCGACAGATACGCAGTATTTT. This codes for CASSLGPGLATDTQYF.

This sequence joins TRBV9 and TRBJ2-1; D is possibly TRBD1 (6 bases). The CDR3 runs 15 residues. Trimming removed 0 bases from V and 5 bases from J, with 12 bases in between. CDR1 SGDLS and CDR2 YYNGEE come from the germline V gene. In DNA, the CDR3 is TGTGCCAGCAGCGTAGCTTCCGGGACACACAATGAGCAGTTCTTC. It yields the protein CASSVASGTHNEQFF.

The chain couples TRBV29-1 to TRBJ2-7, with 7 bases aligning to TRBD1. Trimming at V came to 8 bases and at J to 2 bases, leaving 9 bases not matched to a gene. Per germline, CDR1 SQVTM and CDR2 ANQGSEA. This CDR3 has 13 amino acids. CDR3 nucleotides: TGCAGCAATAGGACAGGCCGGGCCTACGAGCAGTACTTC. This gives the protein CSNRTGRAYEQYF.

The CDR3 spells CASSPFSGGPQETQYF. CDR3 sequence (DNA): TGTGCCAGCAGTCCATTTAGCGGGGGGCCTCAAGAGACCCAGTACTTC. This sequence joins TRBV2 and TRBJ2-5; 10 nucleotides line up with TRBD2. The V segment lost 5 bases and the J segment 2 bases; nucleotides outside the gene matches: 8. This CDR3 spans 16 amino acids. Germline V gene sequence: CDR1 SNHLY, CDR2 FYNNEI.

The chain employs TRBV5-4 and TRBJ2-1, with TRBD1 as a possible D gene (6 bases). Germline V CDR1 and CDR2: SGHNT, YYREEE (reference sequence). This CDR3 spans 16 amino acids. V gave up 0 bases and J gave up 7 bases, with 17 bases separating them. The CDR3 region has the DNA TGTGCCAGCAGCTTGGCAGGGGCAGGGGCACGGAATGAGCAGTTCTTC. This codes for CASSLAGAGARNEQFF.

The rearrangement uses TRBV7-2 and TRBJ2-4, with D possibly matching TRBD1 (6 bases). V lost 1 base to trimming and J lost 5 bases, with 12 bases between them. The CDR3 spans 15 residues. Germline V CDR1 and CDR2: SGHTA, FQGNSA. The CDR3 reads CASSLGGRNENIQYF. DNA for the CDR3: TGTGCCAGCAGCTTAGGGGGGCGCAACGAAAACATTCAGTACTTC.

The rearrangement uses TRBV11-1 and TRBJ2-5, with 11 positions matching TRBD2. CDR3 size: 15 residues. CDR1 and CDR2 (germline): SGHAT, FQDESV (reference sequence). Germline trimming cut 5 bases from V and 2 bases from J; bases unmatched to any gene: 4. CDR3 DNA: TGTGCCAGCAGCCTCCTAGCGGGGGGTCAAGAGACCCAGTACTTC. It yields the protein CASSLLAGGQETQYF.

The chain's CDR3 is CASSFDTTSGEKLFF. In DNA form, the CDR3 reads TGCGCCAGCAGCTTCGATACAACTAGTGGTGAAAAACTGTTTTTT. The chain is built from TRBV5-1 and TRBJ1-4; D is unresolved. V lost 2 bases and J lost 7, with 15 bases in between. Germline loops: CDR1 SGHRS, CDR2 YFSETQ. The CDR3 contains 15 residues.

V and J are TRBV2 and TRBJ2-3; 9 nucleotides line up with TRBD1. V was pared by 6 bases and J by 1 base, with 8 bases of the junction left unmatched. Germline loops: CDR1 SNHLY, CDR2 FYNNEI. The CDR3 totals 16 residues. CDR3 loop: CASRPGQGRGTDTQYF. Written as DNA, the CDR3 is TGTGCCAGCAGGCCGGGACAGGGTCGAGGCACAGATACGCAGTATTTT.

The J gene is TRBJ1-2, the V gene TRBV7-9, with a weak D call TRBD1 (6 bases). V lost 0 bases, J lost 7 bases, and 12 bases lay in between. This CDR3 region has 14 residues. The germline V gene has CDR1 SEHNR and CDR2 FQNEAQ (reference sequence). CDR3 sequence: CASSLAGGAGGYTF. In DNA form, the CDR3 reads TGTGCCAGCAGCTTAGCCGGGGGGGCAGGTGGCTACACCTTC.

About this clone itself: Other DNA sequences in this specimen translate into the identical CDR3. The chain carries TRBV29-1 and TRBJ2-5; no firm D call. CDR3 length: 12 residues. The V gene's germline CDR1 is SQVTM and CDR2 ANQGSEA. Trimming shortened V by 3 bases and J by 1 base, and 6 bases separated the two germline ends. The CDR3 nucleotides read TGCAGCGTTGAGCGGTCCCAAGAGACCCAGTACTTC. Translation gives CSVERSQETQYF.

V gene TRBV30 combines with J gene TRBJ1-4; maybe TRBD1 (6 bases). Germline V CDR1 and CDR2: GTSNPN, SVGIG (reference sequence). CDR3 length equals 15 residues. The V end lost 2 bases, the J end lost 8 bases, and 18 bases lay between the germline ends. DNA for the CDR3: TGTGCCTGGAGTAGATCCAGGGGAGATGAGGAAAAACTGTTTTTT. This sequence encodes CAWSRSRGDEEKLFF.

The CDR3 here is CATSRDSLNTEAFF. As DNA, the CDR3 is TGTGCCACCAGCAGAGACAGTTTGAACACTGAAGCTTTCTTT. The chain employs TRBV15 and TRBJ1-1; D remains unclear. The CDR3 covers 14 residues. The V end was cut by 0 bases, the J end by 0 bases, with 5 bases between. Germline CDR1 reads LNHNV; CDR2 reads YYDKDF (reference sequence). The full variable domain, completed using reference TRBV15 and TRBJ1-1, is DAMVIQNPRYQVTQFGKPVTLSCSQTLNHNVMYWYQQKSSQAPKLLFHYYDKDFNNEADTPDNFQSRRPNTSFCFLDIRSPGLGDTAMYLCATSRDSLNTEAFFGQGTRLTVV.

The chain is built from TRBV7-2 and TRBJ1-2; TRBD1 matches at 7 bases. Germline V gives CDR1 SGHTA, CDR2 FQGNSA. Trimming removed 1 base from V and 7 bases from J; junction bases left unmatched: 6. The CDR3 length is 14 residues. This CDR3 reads CASSLGAEGAGYTF. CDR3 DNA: TGTGCCAGCAGCTTAGGGGCAGAGGGGGCTGGCTACACCTTC. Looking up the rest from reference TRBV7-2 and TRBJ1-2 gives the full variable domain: GAGVSQSPSNKVTEKGKDVELRCDPISGHTALYWYRQSLGQGLEFLIYFQGNSAPDKSGLPSDRFSAERTGGSVSTLTIQRTQQEDSAVYLCASSLGAEGAGYTFGSGTRLTVV.

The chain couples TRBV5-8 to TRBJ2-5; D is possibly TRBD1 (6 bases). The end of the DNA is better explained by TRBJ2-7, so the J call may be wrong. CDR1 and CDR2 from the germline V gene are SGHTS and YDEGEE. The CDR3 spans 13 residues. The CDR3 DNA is TGTGCCAGCAGCTTTGGGGGCCCATACGAGCAGTACTTC. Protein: CASSFGGPYEQYF.

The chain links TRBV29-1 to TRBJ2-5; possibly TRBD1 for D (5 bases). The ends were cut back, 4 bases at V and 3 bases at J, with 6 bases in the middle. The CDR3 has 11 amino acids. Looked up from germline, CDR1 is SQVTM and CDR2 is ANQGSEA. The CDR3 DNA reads TGCAGCGTTGGGGGCGAAGAGACCCAGTACTTC. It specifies CSVGGEETQYF.

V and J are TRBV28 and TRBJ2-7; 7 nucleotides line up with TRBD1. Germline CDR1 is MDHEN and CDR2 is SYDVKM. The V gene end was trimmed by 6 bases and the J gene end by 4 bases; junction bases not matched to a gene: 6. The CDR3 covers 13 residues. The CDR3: CASSVTGLYEQYF. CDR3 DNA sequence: TGTGCCAGCAGCGTGACAGGGTTGTACGAGCAGTACTTC.